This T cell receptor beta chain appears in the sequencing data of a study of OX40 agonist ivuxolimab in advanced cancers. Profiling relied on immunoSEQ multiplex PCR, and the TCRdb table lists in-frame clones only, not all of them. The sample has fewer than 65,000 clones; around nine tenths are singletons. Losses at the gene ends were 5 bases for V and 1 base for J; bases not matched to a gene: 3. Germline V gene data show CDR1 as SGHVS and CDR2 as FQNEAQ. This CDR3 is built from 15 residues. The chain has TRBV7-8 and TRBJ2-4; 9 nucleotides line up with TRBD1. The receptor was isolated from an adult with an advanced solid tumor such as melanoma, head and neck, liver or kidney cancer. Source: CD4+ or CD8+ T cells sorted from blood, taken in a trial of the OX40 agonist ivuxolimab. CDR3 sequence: CASSPGQGAKNIQYF. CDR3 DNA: TGTGCCAGCAGCCCCGGACAGGGGGCCAAAAACATTCAGTACTTC.